The T cell receptor beta chain under discussion was sequenced for a study of blood T cells in healthy people across ages. Findings of the study overall: There were more naive CD4+ cells and higher diversity in long-lived donors than in aged donors.

Extractions gave at least 5.5 micrograms of total RNA per sample. A second 7 to 11 cycle PCR used barcoded and J-beta primers. MiXCR, run by TCRdb on the 5' RACE reads, gives a single entry per CDR3 protein. The sample consists of some 1.6 million distinct CDR3 sequences, roughly 32% of them appearing once. This CDR3 comprises 14 residues. Trimming stripped 5 bases from V and 4 bases from J, with 16 bases between. Looked up from germline, CDR1 is SQVTM and CDR2 is ANQGSEA. This clonotype was counted once. Its antigen remains unknown. Sequenced material: blood. This TCR came from a woman aged 25 to 39 in good health. The chain carries TRBV29-1 and TRBJ2-3, with a weak D call TRBD2 (7 bases). In nucleotides, the CDR3 is TGCAGCGTTCAGCGGGACAAGAGGGCAGATACGCAGTATTTT. It is translated as CSVQRDKRADTQYF.